Listed here are 27 T cell receptor beta chains from one sample, sequenced in a study of blood T cell repertoires in COVID-19. The method was immunoSEQ multiplex PCR; TCRdb's version includes in-frame clones alone and lacks a portion of them. Counted here are 380,000 or so clones, more than 70% occurring once; the ten biggest clones make up roughly 1.2%. The sample consisted of peripheral blood. The receptors stem from a middle-aged man with acute or convalescent COVID-19.

The J gene is TRBJ1-1, the V gene TRBV5-1; 7 nucleotides line up with TRBD1. CDR3 length: 16 residues. Germline trimming cut 3 bases from V and 0 bases from J; bases unmatched to any gene: 8. In germline, CDR1 is SGHRS, CDR2 YFSETQ. The DNA for the CDR3 is TGCGCCAGCAGCTCTAGGAGGGGGCGGATGAACACTGAAGCTTTCTTT. Its protein is CASSSRRGRMNTEAFF.

The chain employs TRBV7-9 and TRBJ2-7; 8 positions match TRBD1. CDR1 and CDR2 from the germline V gene are SEHNR and FQNEAQ (reference sequence). This CDR3 is 13 amino acids long. With V trimmed by 5 bases and J by 5 bases, 5 bases remained unmatched. CDR3 sequence (DNA): TGTGCCAGCAGCCTAGGGACAGGCGACGAGCAGTACTTC. This gives the protein CASSLGTGDEQYF.

The rearrangement uses TRBV4-1 and TRBJ1-2; D is unclear. CDR1 and CDR2 (germline): MGHRA, YSYEKL. Trimming took off 3 bases at V and 1 base at J, with 12 bases between the two ends. The CDR3 runs to 15 residues. CDR3 in amino acids: CASSHPGRGNYGYTF. The CDR3 nucleotides are TGCGCCAGCAGCCACCCTGGGCGGGGTAACTATGGCTACACCTTC.

The chain links TRBV6-6 to TRBJ1-6; D is possibly TRBD1 (6 bases). The CDR3 covers 16 residues. Trimming left V 6 bases short and J 6 bases short, with 18 bases between. Germline V gene data show CDR1 as MNHNY and CDR2 as SVGAGI (reference sequence). The chain's CDR3 is CASRRLGTSGNSPLHF. The CDR3 DNA follows: TGTGCCAGCAGGAGATTAGGGACAAGCGGTAATTCACCCCTCCACTTT.

The J gene is TRBJ2-1, the V gene TRBV4-1; D call uncertain. The V end was cut by 0 bases, the J end by 9 bases, with 12 bases between. The CDR3 loop spans 14 amino acids. Germline V CDR1 and CDR2: MGHRA, YSYEKL. Here the CDR3 DNA reads TGCGCCAGCAGCCAAGAAGCGTCCTCGGTTGAGCAGTTCTTC. Residues: CASSQEASSVEQFF.

This clone was seen only a few times. The chain has TRBV28 and TRBJ2-2; no clear D gene. The ends were cut back, 9 bases at V and 5 bases at J, with 7 bases in the middle. The CDR3 is made up of 11 amino acids. In germline, CDR1 is MDHEN, CDR2 SYDVKM. The CDR3 nucleotides are TGTGCCAGTTACACAACCGGGGAGCTGTTTTTT. Its protein is CASYTTGELFF.

The V call is TRBV27, the J call TRBJ2-7; TRBD1 is a possible D gene (5 bases). The CDR3 has 15 amino acids. The V end was cut by 3 bases, the J end by 5 bases, with 17 bases between. Germline-derived CDR1 and CDR2 are MNHEY and SMNVEV (reference sequence). CDR3 protein: CASSFWGTLVDEQYF. DNA of the CDR3: TGTGCCAGCAGTTTTTGGGGCACCCTAGTGGACGAGCAGTACTTC.

The CDR3 spells CASRPSVNEKLFF. In DNA, the CDR3 is TGTGCCAGCCGGCCTAGTGTCAATGAAAAACTGTTTTTT. V usage is TRBV28 and J usage is TRBJ1-4; no clear D. V shed 8 bases and J shed 5 bases, with 12 bases lying between them. Looked up from germline, CDR1 is MDHEN and CDR2 is SYDVKM. The CDR3 length is 13 residues.

The chain is built from TRBV4-1 and TRBJ2-7; 12 bases agree with TRBD1. The J segment lost 1 base and the V segment lost 7 bases, leaving 5 bases of the junction unmatched. This CDR3 contains 15 residues. Germline loops: CDR1 MGHRA, CDR2 YSYEKL. CDR3 coding DNA: TGCGCCAGCACCAAGGGACAGGGGGCTTCCTACGAGCAGTACTTC. It yields the protein CASTKGQGASYEQYF.

V gene TRBV7-9 combines with J gene TRBJ1-2; D might be TRBD1 (6 bases). The V gene lost 5 bases and the J gene lost 3 bases, with 16 bases spanning the gap. Germline-derived CDR1 and CDR2 are SEHNR and FQNEAQ (reference sequence). The CDR3 runs to 15 residues. CDR3 in amino acids: CASSVRDKWDYGYTF. The DNA for the CDR3 is TGTGCCAGCAGCGTTCGGGACAAATGGGACTATGGCTACACCTTC.

The rearrangement joins TRBV5-1 to TRBJ2-5, with D perhaps matching TRBD2 (6 bases). V dropped 10 bases and J dropped 4 bases, with 20 bases sitting between them. Germline V gives CDR1 SGHRS, CDR2 YFSETQ. The CDR3 loop spans 14 amino acids. CDR3: CASSLEGLVETQYF. CDR3 coding DNA: TGCGCCTCAAGCTTGGAGGGGCTGGTAGAGACCCAGTACTTC.

The chain couples TRBV19 to TRBJ1-1, with TRBD1 as a possible D gene (5 bases). Germline-derived CDR1 and CDR2 are LNHDA and SQIVND (reference sequence). This CDR3 has 14 amino acids. The V gene lost 7 bases and the J gene lost 8 bases, with 20 bases spanning the gap. The CDR3 region is CASTTVAGFGEAFF. CDR3 nucleotides: TGTGCCAGTACCACCGTGGCAGGGTTCGGCGAAGCTTTCTTT.

This clone showed up just once. The chain has TRBV7-9 and TRBJ1-2; TRBD1 agrees at 7 bases. The CDR3 contains 16 residues. Germline CDR1 and CDR2: SEHNR and FQNEAQ (reference sequence). V gave up 5 bases and J gave up 4 bases; unmatched junction bases: 13. The CDR3 is CASSQLNRGLLYGYTF. CDR3 bases: TGTGCCAGCAGCCAACTCAACAGGGGACTCCTCTATGGCTACACCTTC.

The rearrangement links TRBV6-2 or TRBV6-3 to TRBJ2-1; D is possibly TRBD1 (6 bases). CDR1 and CDR2 from the germline V gene are MNHEY and SVGEGT. Trimming took off 5 bases at V and 7 bases at J, with 12 bases between the two ends. The CDR3 spans 13 residues. The CDR3 loop reads CASSLGTPNEQFF. The CDR3 nucleotides are TGTGCCAGCAGTCTCGGGACACCAAATGAGCAGTTCTTC.

This chain uses TRBV18 with TRBJ1-6; a weak D match, TRBD1 (6 bases). Germline CDR1 KGHSH, CDR2 LQKENI. Trimming left V 2 bases short and J 7 bases short, with 12 bases between. The CDR3 runs to 15 residues. CDR3 loop: CASSPSRTENSPLHF. CDR3 DNA: TGTGCCAGCTCACCAAGCAGGACAGAAAATTCACCCCTCCACTTT.

The gene calls are TRBV6-5 and TRBJ2-7, with a possible D match to TRBD2 (7 bases). V shed 8 bases and J shed 0 bases, with 14 bases lying between them. The CDR3 is made up of 14 amino acids. Germline V gene lookup returns CDR1 MNHEY and CDR2 SVGAGI. This CDR3 is CASRGAGSSYEQYF. CDR3 sequence (DNA): TGTGCCAGCCGGGGGGCGGGTAGCTCCTACGAGCAGTACTTC.

This chain links TRBV5-4 with TRBJ1-2; weak D call: TRBD1 (5 bases). V lost 4 bases, J lost 4 bases, and 8 bases lay in between. Germline CDR1 SGHNT, CDR2 YYREEE (reference sequence). The CDR3 is 12 residues long. The CDR3 is CASSPDSYGYTF. The CDR3 DNA reads as TGTGCCAGCAGCCCTGACAGCTATGGCTACACCTTC.

This rearrangement joins TRBV28 to TRBJ1-6; TRBD1 matches at 7 bases. V lost 4 bases to trimming and J lost 9 bases; unmatched junction nucleotides: 9. The CDR3 contains 15 residues. In germline, CDR1 is MDHEN, CDR2 SYDVKM. CDR3 DNA: TGTGCCAGCAGTTACTCCGGGACAGAGAGTTCACCCCTCCACTTT. Its translation: CASSYSGTESSPLHF.

The rearrangement uses TRBV9 and TRBJ1-3, with a possible D match to TRBD1 (6 bases). Deletions cut 7 bases from V and 3 bases from J, with 17 bases between. The CDR3 covers 15 residues. The V gene's germline CDR1 is SGDLS and CDR2 YYNGEE. The CDR3 here is CASRRGISYGNTIYF. The CDR3, as DNA: TGTGCCAGCCGTAGGGGGATTTCGTATGGAAACACCATATATTTT.

The genes are TRBV11-1 and TRBJ1-1; TRBD1 is a possible D gene (5 bases). Trimming took 1 base from V and 0 from J, leaving 12 bases between them. CDR1 is SGHAT, CDR2 FQDESV, per germline (reference sequence). The CDR3 length is 16 residues. The CDR3 nucleotides are TGTGCCAGCAGCTTAGTTCCGGGACTACTGAACACTGAAGCTTTCTTT. Protein: CASSLVPGLLNTEAFF.

This rearrangement joins TRBV9 to TRBJ2-3; TRBD2 matches 9 bases. Germline CDR1 and CDR2: SGDLS and YYNGEE. This CDR3 contains 14 residues. V was clipped by 4 bases and J by 1 base; unmatched bases: 1. The CDR3: CASSWTSGTDTQYF. In DNA form, the CDR3 reads TGTGCCAGCAGCTGGACTAGCGGCACAGATACGCAGTATTTT.

The gene calls are TRBV21-1 and TRBJ2-3; the table's D gene call, TRBD2, was not cross checked with the DNA. TRBV21-1 is classified as a pseudogene. The CDR3 runs 15 residues. CDR3 DNA: TGTGCCAGCAGTCGGGTCAAGAAGGTAACAGATACGCAGTATTTT. Translation: CASSRVKKVTDTQYF.

A single count supports this clone. V usage is TRBV11-2 and J usage is TRBJ2-1; a possible D gene is TRBD2 (5 bases). CDR1 is SGHAT, CDR2 FQNNGV, per germline. The V and J ends lost 4 bases and 10 bases respectively, with 11 bases between them. This CDR3 is built from 12 residues. CDR3 protein: CASSSGQREQFF. CDR3 DNA sequence: TGTGCCAGCAGCTCCGGGCAGCGGGAGCAGTTCTTC.

The chain combines TRBV20-1 with TRBJ1-1; the D is unclear. Trimming took 0 bases from V and 6 from J, leaving 5 bases between them. The CDR3 sequence is 11 residues long. The V gene's germline CDR1 is DFQATT and CDR2 SNEGSKA (reference sequence). CDR3 coding DNA: TGCAGTGCTAGAGATCCTCCTGAAGCTTTCTTT. Its protein product is CSARDPPEAFF.

The gene calls are TRBV19 and TRBJ2-2, with 8 bases matching TRBD1. The CDR3 runs to 15 residues. The germline CDR1 and CDR2 sequences are LNHDA and SQIVND (reference sequence). Losses at the gene ends were 3 bases for V and 4 bases for J; bases not matched to a gene: 4. Here the CDR3 reads CASSIRGPGTGELFF. The CDR3 nucleotides are TGTGCCAGTAGTATCAGGGGGCCGGGCACCGGGGAGCTGTTTTTT.

This sequence joins TRBV4-2 and TRBJ1-2; D might be TRBD1 (6 bases). V was shortened by 1 base and J by 4 bases, with 10 bases between the two germline ends. This CDR3 is 14 amino acids long. Germline V CDR1 and CDR2: LGHNA, YNFKEQ. Here the CDR3 reads CASSQADRTYGYTF. CDR3 DNA sequence: TGTGCCAGCAGCCAAGCGGACAGAACCTATGGCTACACCTTC.

This chain joins TRBV6-5 and TRBJ2-7; 10 nucleotides agree with TRBD2. This CDR3 is built from 14 residues. Trimming removed 6 bases from V and 5 bases from J; junction bases left unmatched: 7. Germline CDR1 reads MNHEY; CDR2 reads SVGAGI. The CDR3 DNA reads as TGTGCCAGCAGCCGACTAGCGGGTGGTGACGAGCAGTACTTC. Translation: CASSRLAGGDEQYF.